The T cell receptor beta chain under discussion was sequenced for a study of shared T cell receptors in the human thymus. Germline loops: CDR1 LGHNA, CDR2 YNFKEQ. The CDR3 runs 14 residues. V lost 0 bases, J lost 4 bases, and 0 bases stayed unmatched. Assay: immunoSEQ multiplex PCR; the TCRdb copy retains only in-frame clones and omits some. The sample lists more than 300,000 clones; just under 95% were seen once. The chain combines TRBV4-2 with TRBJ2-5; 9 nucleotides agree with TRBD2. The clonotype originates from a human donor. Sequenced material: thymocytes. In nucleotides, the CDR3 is TGTGCCAGCAGCCAAGAGGGACTAGCAGAGACCCAGTACTTC. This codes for CASSQEGLAETQYF.